A single sample gave rise to the 6 T cell receptor beta chains below, sequenced in a study of blood T cell repertoires in COVID-19. Profiling relied on immunoSEQ multiplex PCR, and the TCRdb table lists in-frame clones only, not all of them. The table shows more than 95,000 clones, with roughly 87% occurring only once. The material sequenced was peripheral blood. The source of these receptors is an elderly man with acute or convalescent COVID-19.

This CDR3 is CASSYSRTNEKLFF. The CDR3 region has the DNA TGTGCCAGCAGTTACTCGAGGACTAATGAAAAACTGTTTTTT. This chain joins TRBV6-5 and TRBJ1-4; D remains ambiguous. The CDR3 is made up of 14 amino acids. Between the trimmed V and J ends, which lost 0 bases and 2 bases, there was a span of 4 bases. Germline CDR1 MNHEY, CDR2 SVGAGI.

This chain connects TRBV2 to TRBJ1-1, with 7 bases matching TRBD1. Germline lookup yields CDR1 SNHLY and CDR2 FYNNEI. The V gene end was trimmed by 5 bases and the J gene end by 4 bases; junction bases not matched to a gene: 7. The CDR3 is 14 amino acids. CDR3 sequence reads: CASSQQGLGTEAFF. In DNA, the CDR3 is TGTGCCAGCAGTCAACAGGGGTTAGGCACTGAAGCTTTCTTT.

The chain links TRBV19 to TRBJ2-7; 7 bases match TRBD2. The V gene's germline CDR1 is LNHDA and CDR2 SQIVND (reference sequence). This CDR3 spans 13 amino acids. Trimming cost V 5 bases and J 3 bases; bases outside gene matches: 4. The CDR3 region is CASSGLADYEQYF. The CDR3 DNA reads TGTGCCAGTAGTGGGCTAGCGGACTACGAGCAGTACTTC. The whole variable domain, remainder taken from reference TRBV19 and TRBJ2-7, is DGGITQSPKYLFRKEGQNVTLSCEQNLNHDAMYWYRQDPGQGLRLIYYSQIVNDFQKGDIAEGYSVSREKKESFPLTVTSAQKNPTAFYLCASSGLADYEQYFGPGTRLTVT.

The chain is built from TRBV5-4 and TRBJ2-1, with a possible D match to TRBD2 (6 bases). The CDR3 sequence is 15 residues long. CDR1 and CDR2 (germline): SGHNT, YYREEE (reference sequence). The germline V and J ends were trimmed by 5 bases and 5 bases, with 17 bases remaining between them. In DNA form, the CDR3 reads TGTGCCAGCAGGGAGGGGTACCAAAAAGACAATGAGCAGTTCTTC. Its translation is CASREGYQKDNEQFF.

V gene TRBV27 combines with J gene TRBJ2-2; D gene uncertain. The V and J ends lost 1 base and 6 bases respectively, with 6 bases between them. Germline CDR1 reads MNHEY; CDR2 reads SMNVEV (reference sequence). This CDR3 spans 13 amino acids. CDR3 nucleotide sequence: TGTGCCAGCAGTTTATTGAGATCCGGGGAGCTGTTTTTT. It yields the protein CASSLLRSGELFF.

The rearrangement joins TRBV4-3 to TRBJ2-7; maybe TRBD1 (6 bases). The ends were cut back, 0 bases at V and 0 bases at J, with 21 bases in the middle. Germline CDR1 reads LGHNA; CDR2 reads YSLEER. CDR3 length: 19 residues. The CDR3 coding sequence is TGCGCCAGCAGCCAAGATCCAGGGGCCGCGACAGGAAGCTCCTACGAGCAGTACTTC. Translation gives CASSQDPGAATGSSYEQYF.